Listed here are 15 T cell receptor beta chains from one sample, sequenced in a study of T cell responses to AZD1222 COVID-19 vaccine. The method was immunoSEQ multiplex PCR; TCRdb's version includes in-frame clones alone and lacks a portion of them. In the table there are tens of thousands of clones, approximately 90% of which are singletons. Sequenced here: peripheral blood, sampled on day 0 of AZD1222 vaccination. The receptor source for this set is an adult in good health.

This rearrangement joins TRBV10-2 to TRBJ2-7; 11 bases line up with TRBD1. Germline assignment: CDR1 WSHSY and CDR2 SAAADI. V shed 10 bases, J shed 5 bases, and the junction held 4 bases outside the gene matches. This CDR3 is 12 amino acids long. The CDR3 reads CATGQGVDEQYF. Here the CDR3 DNA reads TGCGCCACGGGACAGGGGGTCGACGAGCAGTACTTC.

About this clone: In the same sample, other DNA sequences code for this CDR3. This chain links TRBV5-4 with TRBJ2-1; unclear D gene. V lost 4 bases to trimming and J lost 8 bases, with 10 bases between them. The V gene's germline CDR1 is SGHNT and CDR2 YYREEE (reference sequence). CDR3 length: 12 amino acids. The CDR3 nucleotides are TGTGCCAGCAGCCTGGATCGTTATGAGCAGTTCTTC. As protein: CASSLDRYEQFF. Together with reference TRBV5-4 and TRBJ2-1, the CDR3 gives the full variable domain: ETGVTQSPTHLIKTRGQQVTLRCSSQSGHNTVSWYQQALGQGPQFIFQYYREEENGRGNFPPRFSGLQFPNYSSELNVNALELDDSALYLCASSLDRYEQFFGPGTRLTVL.

This chain joins TRBV19 and TRBJ1-3, with no clear D. The germline CDR1 and CDR2 sequences are LNHDA and SQIVND (reference sequence). Trimming removed 7 bases at V and 2 bases at J, with 12 bases between. This CDR3 region has 14 residues. For the CDR3, the DNA is TGTGCCAGTACCAAGCTTTTTGCTGGAAACACCATATATTTT. Encoded protein: CASTKLFAGNTIYF.

The chain links TRBV5-1 to TRBJ2-6, with D maybe TRBD2 (5 bases). Germline V lookup: CDR1 SGHRS, CDR2 YFSETQ. Trimming removed 6 bases from V and 1 base from J, with 14 bases in between. The CDR3 totals 16 residues. CDR3: CASTLSWESGANVLTF. Here the CDR3 DNA reads TGCGCCAGCACCCTATCGTGGGAGTCTGGGGCCAACGTCCTGACTTTC. Supplemented by reference TRBV5-1 and TRBJ2-6, the full variable domain reads KAGVTQTPRYLIKTRGQQVTLSCSPISGHRSVSWYQQTPGQGLQFLFEYFSETQRNKGNFPGRFSGRQFSNSRSEMNVSTLELGDSALYLCASTLSWESGANVLTFGAGSRLTVL.

The chain carries TRBV12-5 and TRBJ2-2; the D is unclear. The length of the CDR3 is 18 residues. V was pared by 4 bases and J by 6 bases, with 24 bases between. Germline CDR1 reads LGHNT; CDR2 reads FRNRAP. The CDR3 DNA reads as TGTGCTAGTGGTTGGATCCCCCCCCGGGCCCCTATTGCCGGGGAGCTGTTTTTT. Protein: CASGWIPPRAPIAGELFF.

A remark on this clone: One end of the junction does not line up with germline, which may come from a read error. V is TRBV2 and J is TRBJ1-6, with 9 bases matching TRBD1. The CDR3 totals 14 residues. The germline gives CDR1 SNHLY, CDR2 FYNNEI. DNA of the CDR3: TGTGCCAGCACTGAACAGGGGGCGGGTTCACCCCTCCACTTT. Protein: CASTEQGAGSPLHF.

CDR3 loop: CASRTSGASQPQHF. The CDR3 nucleotides read TGTGCCAGCAGAACTTCGGGGGCCAGTCAGCCCCAGCATTTT. The rearrangement joins TRBV28 to TRBJ1-5; possibly TRBD1 for D (6 bases). Per the germline V gene, CDR1 is MDHEN and CDR2 is SYDVKM. V was shortened by 6 bases and J by 6 bases, with 15 bases between the two germline ends. There are 14 residues in the CDR3.

The CDR3 nucleotides read TGTGCCAGCAGCGGGGCAGGGAAGGAAAAACTGTTTTTT. Amino acids: CASSGAGKEKLFF. This sequence joins TRBV9 and TRBJ1-4; D is perhaps TRBD1 (5 bases). CDR1 and CDR2 from the germline V gene are SGDLS and YYNGEE. Deletions cut 3 bases from V and 8 bases from J, with 11 bases between. The CDR3 loop spans 13 amino acids.

J is TRBJ2-7 and V is TRBV19; D call uncertain. The CDR3 runs 14 residues. V was pared by 2 bases and J by 5 bases, with 13 bases between. Germline V CDR1 and CDR2: LNHDA, SQIVND (reference sequence). This CDR3 is CASSIQASVDEQYF. The CDR3, as DNA: TGTGCCAGTAGTATACAGGCGTCGGTGGACGAGCAGTACTTC. Supplemented by reference TRBV19 and TRBJ2-7, the full variable domain reads DGGITQSPKYLFRKEGQNVTLSCEQNLNHDAMYWYRQDPGQGLRLIYYSQIVNDFQKGDIAEGYSVSREKKESFPLTVTSAQKNPTAFYLCASSIQASVDEQYFGPGTRLTVT.

The chain links TRBV6-5 to TRBJ2-6; tentative D call: TRBD2 (5 bases). Germline assignment: CDR1 MNHEY and CDR2 SVGAGI. V lost 5 bases, J lost 4 bases, and 12 bases lay in between. The CDR3 covers 15 residues. CDR3 in DNA: TGTGCCAGCAGTCCTGAGGGCACCGGGGCCAACGTCCTGACTTTC. Its protein product is CASSPEGTGANVLTF.

The chain couples TRBV5-4 to TRBJ1-1, with TRBD1 identical over 7 bases. The J segment lost 1 base and the V segment lost 8 bases, leaving 14 bases of the junction unmatched. The germline V gene encodes CDR1 SGHNT and CDR2 YYREEE (reference sequence). CDR3 size: 16 residues. DNA of the CDR3: TGTGCCAGTGCCAAAGAAGGGGGCGCCCGGAACACTGAAGCTTTCTTT. This gives the protein CASAKEGGARNTEAFF.

The CDR3 sequence: CATSDLTSGGKGEQFF. The CDR3, as DNA: TGTGCCACCAGTGATTTAACTAGCGGGGGAAAGGGTGAGCAGTTCTTC. This chain uses TRBV24-1 with TRBJ2-1, with TRBD2 matching over 11 bases. V was pared by 1 base and J by 9 bases, with 7 bases of the junction left unmatched. CDR3 length: 16 residues. From germline, CDR1 is KGHDR and CDR2 SFDVKD.

The chain is built from TRBV30 and TRBJ2-5; TRBD2 agrees at 10 bases. CDR1 is GTSNPN, CDR2 SVGIG, per germline (reference sequence). The length of the CDR3 is 15 residues. The ends lost 4 bases at V and 4 bases at J; junction bases unmatched: 9. The CDR3 protein is CAWNLAGGRGETQYF. CDR3 DNA: TGTGCCTGGAATTTAGCGGGGGGAAGAGGAGAGACCCAGTACTTC.

The rearrangement links TRBV5-6 to TRBJ2-2, with 9 bases lining up with TRBD1. The CDR3 is 16 amino acids. The germline V gene has CDR1 SGHDT and CDR2 YYEEEE. The V and J ends lost 3 bases and 3 bases, in that order; junction bases with no gene match: 6. CDR3 in DNA: TGTGCCAGCAGCTCTACAGGGGGCTCGGACACCGGGGAGCTGTTTTTT. Amino acids: CASSSTGGSDTGELFF.

The chain employs TRBV11-2 and TRBJ2-2; D perhaps matches TRBD1 (5 bases). The CDR3 runs 12 residues. Trimming stripped 5 bases from V and 7 bases from J, with 8 bases between. The germline V gene encodes CDR1 SGHAT and CDR2 FQNNGV. CDR3 sequence reads: CASSIRVGELFF. CDR3 DNA: TGTGCCAGCAGCATCAGGGTCGGGGAGCTGTTTTTT. Looking up the rest from reference TRBV11-2 and TRBJ2-2 gives the full variable domain: EAGVAQSPRYKIIEKRQSVAFWCNPISGHATLYWYQQILGQGPKLLIQFQNNGVVDDSQLPKDRFSAERLKGVDSTLKIQPAKLEDSAVYLCASSIRVGELFFGEGSRLTVL.